The 29 T cell receptor beta chains presented below share a single source sample, sequenced in a study of cytomegalovirus exposure and HLA in healthy donors. The PCR contained 60 Vbeta and 13 Jbeta primers. Sequencing used immunoSEQ multiplex PCR; TCRdb keeps in-frame clones, though not all of them. The sample holds 150,000 or so clones, 75% to 80% seen once. The specimen was PBMCs. Receptors originate from a male donor in good health and CMV-seronegative.

CDR3 nucleotide sequence: TGCAGCGTTGAATGGAGGGTGAACACTGAAGCTTTCTTT. Translated, it gives CSVEWRVNTEAFF. The genes are TRBV29-1 and TRBJ1-1; D unresolved. In germline, CDR1 is SQVTM, CDR2 ANQGSEA. V lost 2 bases and J 0 bases, leaving 7 bases between the germline ends. This CDR3 spans 13 amino acids.

J is TRBJ1-1 and V is TRBV5-4, with 7 bases that match TRBD1. V gave up 4 bases and J gave up 0 bases; unmatched junction bases: 3. The CDR3 totals 14 residues. Per germline, CDR1 SGHNT and CDR2 YYREEE (reference sequence). The CDR3 loop is CASSMTGMNTEAFF. In nucleotides, the CDR3 is TGTGCCAGCAGCATGACAGGGATGAACACTGAAGCTTTCTTT.

The chain couples TRBV19 to TRBJ1-1; 10 bases are a match to TRBD1. V dropped 7 bases and J dropped 5; count of bases not matched to a gene: 7. The germline CDR1 and CDR2 sequences are LNHDA and SQIVND (reference sequence). The length of the CDR3 is 14 residues. As DNA, the CDR3 is TGTGCCAGTAAACCGGGACAGGGGAGAACTGAAGCTTTCTTT. This sequence encodes CASKPGQGRTEAFF.

The rearrangement joins TRBV27 to TRBJ2-1; TRBD1 aligns across 8 bases. CDR1 and CDR2 from the germline V gene are MNHEY and SMNVEV (reference sequence). This CDR3 contains 15 residues. V was pared by 5 bases and J by 6 bases, with 9 bases of the junction left unmatched. CDR3 nucleotide sequence: TGTGCCAGCAGTCCCCGGGACAGGCCGACCAATGAGCAGTTCTTC. Translating gives CASSPRDRPTNEQFF.

The gene calls are TRBV19 and TRBJ1-1, with 7 positions matching TRBD1. The V segment lost 6 bases and the J segment 2 bases; nucleotides outside the gene matches: 9. This CDR3 comprises 15 residues. CDR1 LNHDA and CDR2 SQIVND come from the germline V gene (reference sequence). CDR3 bases: TGTGCCAGTAGCCACTTCGGGACAGTAAACACTGAAGCTTTCTTT. Its protein is CASSHFGTVNTEAFF. Complete variable domain (other parts from reference TRBV19 and TRBJ1-1): DGGITQSPKYLFRKEGQNVTLSCEQNLNHDAMYWYRQDPGQGLRLIYYSQIVNDFQKGDIAEGYSVSREKKESFPLTVTSAQKNPTAFYLCASSHFGTVNTEAFFGQGTRLTVV.

In this sample, this clone turned up a few times. V is TRBV6-5 and J is TRBJ1-5; D remains unclear. Germline V CDR1 and CDR2: MNHEY, SVGAGI. CDR3 length: 14 amino acids. V lost 7 bases to trimming and J lost 5 bases, with 15 bases between them. CDR3 in DNA: TGTGCCAGCAAAGGTGCGGCTCCTTATCAGCCCCAGCATTTT. Its protein is CASKGAAPYQPQHF.

The chain couples TRBV5-1 to TRBJ1-1, with D perhaps matching TRBD1 (6 bases). The germline CDR1 and CDR2 sequences are SGHRS and YFSETQ. Trimming removed 0 bases at V and 7 bases at J, with 7 bases between. The CDR3 runs to 12 residues. This CDR3 reads CASSLGTDEAFF. Here the CDR3 DNA reads TGCGCCAGCAGCTTGGGGACAGATGAAGCTTTCTTT.

This clone was recorded a few times. The chain is built from TRBV19 and TRBJ1-2, with unresolved D. The CDR3 is 13 residues long. Per the germline V gene, CDR1 is LNHDA and CDR2 is SQIVND (reference sequence). Trimming took 6 bases from V and 9 from J, leaving 17 bases between them. The CDR3 loop reads CASSPGGADRYTF. The CDR3 coding sequence is TGTGCCAGTAGCCCGGGTGGCGCAGATCGCTACACCTTC.

The J gene is TRBJ2-3, the V gene TRBV6-1; perhaps TRBD1 as D (5 bases). The CDR3 sequence is 13 residues long. The ends were cut back, 4 bases at V and 1 base at J, with 6 bases in the middle. The germline gives CDR1 MNHNS, CDR2 SASEGT. CDR3 protein: CASSGRGTDTQYF. In DNA, the CDR3 is TGTGCCAGCAGTGGCAGGGGCACAGATACGCAGTATTTT.

The J gene is TRBJ2-5, the V gene TRBV11-2; D remains unclear. The J call is in doubt because the DNA end fits TRBJ2-7 better. Germline V gene lookup returns CDR1 SGHAT and CDR2 FQNNGV. The CDR3 length is 14 residues. This CDR3 reads CASSLAALYYEQYF. CDR3 bases: TGTGCCAGCAGCTTGGCAGCCTTATACTACGAGCAGTACTTC.

This clone is a singleton in its sample. This chain links TRBV27 with TRBJ2-7; 13 nucleotides match TRBD2. The ends lost 5 bases at V and 5 bases at J; junction bases unmatched: 9. The CDR3 is 16 amino acids. CDR1 MNHEY and CDR2 SMNVEV come from the germline V gene (reference sequence). The CDR3 reads CASSPSGTSGTHEQYF. The CDR3, as DNA: TGTGCCAGCAGTCCCTCCGGGACTAGCGGGACCCACGAGCAGTACTTC.

The rearrangement uses TRBV7-9 and TRBJ1-1, with TRBD1 matching over 7 bases. Germline CDR1 reads SEHNR; CDR2 reads FQNEAQ (reference sequence). V gave up 1 base and J gave up 4 bases; unmatched junction bases: 6. This CDR3 has 15 amino acids. The CDR3: CASSLEGAYSTEAFF. In DNA form, the CDR3 reads TGTGCCAGCAGCTTAGAGGGGGCATATAGCACTGAAGCTTTCTTT.

The V gene is TRBV25-1, the J gene TRBJ2-2; possible D gene TRBD2, 6 bases. The CDR3 length is 17 residues. Germline-derived CDR1 and CDR2 are MGHDK and SYGVNS. With 1 base removed from V and 3 bases from J, the gap between germline ends came to 15 bases. CDR3 DNA sequence: TGTGCCAGCAGTGAATCGACCCGGGGGTCCGACACCGGGGAGCTGTTTTTT. Amino acids: CASSESTRGSDTGELFF.

This clone was seen a few times. The chain carries TRBV30 and TRBJ1-5, with D maybe TRBD1 (5 bases). Germline-derived CDR1 and CDR2 are GTSNPN and SVGIG (reference sequence). V was pared by 3 bases and J by 7 bases, with 13 bases between. The CDR3 is 13 residues long. CDR3 nucleotides: TGTGCCTGGAGGTCGGGGGAACTACAGCCCCAGCATTTT. Its translation is CAWRSGELQPQHF. The full variable domain, rest sourced from reference TRBV30 and TRBJ1-5, is SQTIHQWPATLVQPVGSPLSLECTVEGTSNPNLYWYRQAAGRGLQLLFYSVGIGQISSEVPQNLSASRPQDRQFILSSKKLLLSDSGFYLCAWRSGELQPQHFGDGTRLSIL.

The chain carries TRBV4-3 and TRBJ2-5, with a tentative D call TRBD2 (5 bases). The CDR3 totals 15 residues. V was shortened by 0 bases and J by 4 bases, with 12 bases between the two germline ends. Germline V lookup: CDR1 LGHNA, CDR2 YSLEER. CDR3 loop: CASSQDVLAGETQYF. CDR3 DNA sequence: TGCGCCAGCAGCCAAGATGTTCTAGCAGGAGAGACCCAGTACTTC.

The chain has TRBV7-6 and TRBJ2-1, with TRBD1 matching 9 bases. The CDR3 runs 14 residues. The germline V gene has CDR1 SGHVS and CDR2 FNYEAQ. Germline trimming cut 5 bases from V and 9 bases from J; bases unmatched to any gene: 8. CDR3 DNA sequence: TGTGCCAGCAGCCCCCGGGACAGGGACACTGAGCAGTTCTTC. Translated, it gives CASSPRDRDTEQFF.

This rearrangement joins TRBV23-1 to TRBJ2-3; D is possibly TRBD2 (5 bases). TRBV23-1 is an open reading frame whose function is uncertain. Trimming shortened V by 7 bases and J by 0 bases, and 20 bases separated the two germline ends. This CDR3 has 17 amino acids. Here the CDR3 DNA reads TGCGCCAGCAAGAAAGGGAGCGGTCAATCTAGCACAGATACGCAGTATTTT. Protein product: CASKKGSGQSSTDTQYF.

This clone was seen only a few times. The chain uses TRBV20-1 and TRBJ2-3; D might be TRBD2 (5 bases). The CDR3 spans 10 residues. The V gene's germline CDR1 is DFQATT and CDR2 SNEGSKA (reference sequence). V was shortened by 8 bases and J by 9 bases, with 12 bases between the two germline ends. In nucleotides, the CDR3 is TGCAGTTTCTCCCGGGGAACGCAGTATTTT. It specifies CSFSRGTQYF.

This clone was seen a few times. The chain carries TRBV30 and TRBJ1-6; TRBD1 is a possible D gene (5 bases). V was shortened by 3 bases and J by 14 bases, with 20 bases between the two germline ends. This CDR3 has 14 amino acids. The germline gives CDR1 GTSNPN, CDR2 SVGIG (reference sequence). The CDR3 here is CAWSGDSLGFTLHF. The CDR3 DNA sequence: TGTGCCTGGAGCGGAGACAGTTTGGGATTCACCCTCCACTTT.

V is TRBV10-3 and J is TRBJ2-5; the match to TRBD2 covers 10 bases. The CDR3 runs to 15 residues. Trimming removed 8 bases from V and 10 bases from J; junction bases left unmatched: 16. Germline values: CDR1 ENHRY, CDR2 SYGVKD. DNA for the CDR3: TGTGCCATCCGGCCTCAGGCTAGCGGGAGTGGGAGCCAGTACTTC. It codes for CAIRPQASGSGSQYF.

This sequence joins TRBV10-3 and TRBJ2-2; 8 nucleotides match TRBD2. This CDR3 spans 19 amino acids. CDR1 ENHRY and CDR2 SYGVKD come from the germline V gene. V lost 8 bases to trimming and J lost 5 bases; unmatched junction nucleotides: 22. In nucleotides, the CDR3 is TGTGCCATCCTCCGGAGCGGGAGCGGGAGCCACGGAGGGACCGGGGAGCTGTTTTTT. Amino acids: CAILRSGSGSHGGTGELFF.

This chain uses TRBV6-5 with TRBJ2-7; 10 nucleotides align to TRBD2. Germline assignment: CDR1 MNHEY and CDR2 SVGAGI. The CDR3 runs to 14 residues. V trimming: 10 bases; J trimming: 6 bases; junction bases outside the gene matches: 12. CDR3 in amino acids: CANRKAGGRFEQYF. CDR3 coding DNA: TGTGCCAACAGAAAAGCGGGAGGGCGGTTCGAGCAGTACTTC.

A remark on this clone: The sample holds other DNA sequences that translate to the same CDR3. The chain carries TRBV11-1 and TRBJ2-3; 9 bases fit TRBD2. The CDR3 has 15 residues. The V and J ends lost 4 bases and 5 bases, in that order; junction bases with no gene match: 7. CDR1 and CDR2 from the germline V gene are SGHAT and FQDESV (reference sequence). The CDR3 loop reads CASSSIGREGDTQYF. The DNA for the CDR3 is TGTGCCAGCAGCTCGATAGGGCGGGAGGGAGATACGCAGTATTTT.

The chain joins TRBV7-9 to TRBJ1-1; D perhaps matches TRBD1 (6 bases). Between the trimmed V and J ends, which lost 5 bases and 6 bases, there was a span of 19 bases. Germline CDR1 SEHNR, CDR2 FQNEAQ (reference sequence). The CDR3 is made up of 15 amino acids. The CDR3, as DNA: TGTGCCAGCAGCCCATTGTGGCCAGGGGATTCTGAAGCTTTCTTT. It translates to CASSPLWPGDSEAFF.

V is TRBV6-1 and J is TRBJ1-2; D may be TRBD1 (6 bases). Germline lookup yields CDR1 MNHNS and CDR2 SASEGT. With 0 bases removed from V and 0 bases from J, the gap between germline ends came to 17 bases. The CDR3 extends over 18 amino acids. The chain's CDR3 is CASSEAGSGTSANYGYTF. For the CDR3, the DNA is TGTGCCAGCAGTGAAGCCGGATCGGGGACATCGGCTAACTATGGCTACACCTTC.

This chain connects TRBV4-3 to TRBJ2-7, with TRBD2 matching over 7 bases. The V gene's germline CDR1 is LGHNA and CDR2 YSLEER. The trim removed 1 base at V and 6 bases at J, leaving 6 bases unmatched. The CDR3 extends over 14 amino acids. The CDR3 is CASSQVGGMGEQYF. CDR3 coding DNA: TGCGCCAGCAGCCAAGTGGGGGGGATGGGCGAGCAGTACTTC.

The genes are TRBV11-3 and TRBJ1-1; D possibly corresponds to TRBD1 (5 bases). The CDR3 has 14 amino acids. V was cut by 5 bases and J by 1 base, with 11 bases left in between. Germline CDR1 and CDR2: SGHNT and YENEEA. The chain's CDR3 is CASSRGGKNTEAFF. The CDR3 nucleotides are TGTGCCAGCAGCCGGGGGGGGAAGAACACTGAAGCTTTCTTT.

This chain uses TRBV19 with TRBJ1-6; unclear D gene. CDR1 LNHDA and CDR2 SQIVND come from the germline V gene (reference sequence). This CDR3 spans 15 amino acids. V shed 5 bases and J shed 0 bases, with 8 bases lying between them. The CDR3 loop is CASSPQSSYNSPLHF. The CDR3 region has the DNA TGTGCCAGTAGTCCACAAAGCTCCTATAATTCACCCCTCCACTTT.

The chain carries TRBV14 and TRBJ1-1; D possibly corresponds to TRBD1 (6 bases). CDR1 is SGHDN, CDR2 FVKESK, per germline. The CDR3 sequence is 15 residues long. Trimming took off 3 bases at V and 3 bases at J, with 14 bases between the two ends. The CDR3: CASSHTGTKDTEAFF. In nucleotides, the CDR3 is TGTGCCAGCAGCCACACCGGGACAAAAGACACTGAAGCTTTCTTT. The full variable domain, in which reference TRBV14 and TRBJ1-1 provide the parts outside the CDR3, is EAGVTQFPSHSVIEKGQTVTLRCDPISGHDNLYWYRRVMGKEIKFLLHFVKESKQDESGMPNNRFLAERTGGTYSTLKVQPAELEDSGVYFCASSHTGTKDTEAFFGQGTRLTVV.